This TCR beta chain was recovered during a study of blood T cell repertoires in COVID-19. Study summary: The study drew acute and convalescent COVID-19 samples from the United States, Italy and Spain. T cells, B-cell-depleted T cells, or PBMCs provided the cDNA or gDNA that served as material.

CDR3 size: 16 residues. V shed 3 bases, J shed 3 bases, and the junction held 6 bases outside the gene matches. The germline V gene has CDR1 KGHDR and CDR2 SFDVKD. Under the authors' procedure: Estimated nucleated cell counts came from reference gene primer amplification. TCRdb's copy holds only in-frame clones and misses some; the assay was immunoSEQ multiplex PCR. V, J and clone size were drawn from that table, and D and trimming were deduced from the DNA. Counted here are about 260,000 clones, around 87% occurring once; the ten biggest clones make up approximately 2.2%. The chain links TRBV24-1 to TRBJ2-2, with 7 nucleotides matching TRBD1. The material sequenced was peripheral blood. The clonotype was recovered from a woman in her 50s with acute or convalescent COVID-19. CDR3 loop: CATSDRDRAYTGELFF. In DNA form, the CDR3 reads TGTGCCACCAGTGATCGTGACAGGGCCTACACCGGGGAGCTGTTTTTT.